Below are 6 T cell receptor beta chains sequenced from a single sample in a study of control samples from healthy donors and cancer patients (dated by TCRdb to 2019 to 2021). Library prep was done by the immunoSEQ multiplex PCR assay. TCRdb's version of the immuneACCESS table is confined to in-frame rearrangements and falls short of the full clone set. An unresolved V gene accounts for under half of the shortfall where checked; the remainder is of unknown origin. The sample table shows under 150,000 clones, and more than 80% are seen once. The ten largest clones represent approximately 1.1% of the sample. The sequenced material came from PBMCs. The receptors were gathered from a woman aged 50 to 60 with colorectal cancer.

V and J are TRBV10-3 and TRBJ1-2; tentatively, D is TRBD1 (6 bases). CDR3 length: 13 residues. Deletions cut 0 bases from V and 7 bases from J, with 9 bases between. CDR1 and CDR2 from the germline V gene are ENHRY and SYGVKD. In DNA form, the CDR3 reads TGTGCCATCAGTGAGTCGCAGGACAGTGGCTACACCTTC. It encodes CAISESQDSGYTF.

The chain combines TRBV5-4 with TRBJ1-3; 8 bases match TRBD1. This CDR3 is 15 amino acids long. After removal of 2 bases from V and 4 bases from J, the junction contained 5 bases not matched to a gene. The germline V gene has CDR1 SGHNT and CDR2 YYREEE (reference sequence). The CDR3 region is CASSFHRTGGNTIYF. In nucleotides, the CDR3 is TGTGCCAGCAGCTTCCATCGGACAGGGGGAAACACCATATATTTT.

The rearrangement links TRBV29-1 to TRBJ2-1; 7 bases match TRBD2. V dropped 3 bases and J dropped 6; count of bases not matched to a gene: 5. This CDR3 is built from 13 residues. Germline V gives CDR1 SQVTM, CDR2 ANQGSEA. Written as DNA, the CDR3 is TGCAGCGTTGACTCGCGGGAGCGCAATGAGCAGTTCTTC. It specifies CSVDSRERNEQFF.

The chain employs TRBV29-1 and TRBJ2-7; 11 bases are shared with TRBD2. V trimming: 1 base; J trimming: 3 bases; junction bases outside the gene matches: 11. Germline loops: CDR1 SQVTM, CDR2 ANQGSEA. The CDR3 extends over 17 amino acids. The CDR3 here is CSVEGLAGGLSSYEQYF. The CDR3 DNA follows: TGCAGCGTTGAAGGGCTAGCGGGAGGACTGTCTAGCTACGAGCAGTACTTC.

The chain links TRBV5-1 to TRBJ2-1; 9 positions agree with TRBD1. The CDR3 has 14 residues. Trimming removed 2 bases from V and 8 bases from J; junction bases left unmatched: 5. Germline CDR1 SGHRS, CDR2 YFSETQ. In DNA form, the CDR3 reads TGCGCCAGCAGCTTACGGGACAGGGACCATGAGCAGTTCTTC. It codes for CASSLRDRDHEQFF.

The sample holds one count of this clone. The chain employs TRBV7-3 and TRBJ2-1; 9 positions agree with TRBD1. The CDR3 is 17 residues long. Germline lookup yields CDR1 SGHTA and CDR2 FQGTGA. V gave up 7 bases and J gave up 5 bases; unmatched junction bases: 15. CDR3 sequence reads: CASTETPPGQGDNEQFF. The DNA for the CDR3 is TGTGCCAGCACCGAGACTCCACCGGGACAGGGTGACAATGAGCAGTTCTTC.